This TCR beta chain was captured in a study of control samples from healthy donors and cancer patients. The length of the CDR3 is 13 residues. Germline V CDR1 and CDR2: SGHTA, FQGTGA. V was shortened by 5 bases and J by 7 bases, with 11 bases between the two germline ends. Libraries were prepared by immunoSEQ multiplex PCR; TCRdb keeps only in-frame clonotypes and omits some of them. This sample has approximately 37,000 clones, with about 90% found just once. The sequenced sample consisted of blood. The chain couples TRBV7-3 to TRBJ1-4; D perhaps matches TRBD1 (5 bases). The receptor comes from a woman in her fifties or sixties in good health. CDR3 amino acids: CASSRGDFEKLFF. The CDR3, as DNA: TGTGCCAGCAGCCGGGGGGATTTTGAAAAACTGTTTTTT.